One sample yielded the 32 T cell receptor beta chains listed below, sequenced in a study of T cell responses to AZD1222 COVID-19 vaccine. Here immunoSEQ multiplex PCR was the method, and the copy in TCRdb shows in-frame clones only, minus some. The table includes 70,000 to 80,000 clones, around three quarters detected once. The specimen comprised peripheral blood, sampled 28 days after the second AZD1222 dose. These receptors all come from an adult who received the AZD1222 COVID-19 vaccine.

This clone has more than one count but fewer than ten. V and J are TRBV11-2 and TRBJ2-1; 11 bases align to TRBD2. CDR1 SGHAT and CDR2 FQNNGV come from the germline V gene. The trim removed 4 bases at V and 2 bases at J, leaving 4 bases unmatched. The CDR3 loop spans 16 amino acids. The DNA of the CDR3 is TGTGCCAGCAGCTCTGTAGCGGGAGGGCCCTACAATGAGCAGTTCTTC. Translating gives CASSSVAGGPYNEQFF.

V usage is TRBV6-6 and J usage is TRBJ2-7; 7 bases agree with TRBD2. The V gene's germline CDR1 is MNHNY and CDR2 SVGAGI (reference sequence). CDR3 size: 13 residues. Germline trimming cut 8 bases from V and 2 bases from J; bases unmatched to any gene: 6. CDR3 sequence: CASGPSGTYEQYF. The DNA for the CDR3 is TGTGCCAGCGGACCTAGCGGTACCTACGAGCAGTACTTC.

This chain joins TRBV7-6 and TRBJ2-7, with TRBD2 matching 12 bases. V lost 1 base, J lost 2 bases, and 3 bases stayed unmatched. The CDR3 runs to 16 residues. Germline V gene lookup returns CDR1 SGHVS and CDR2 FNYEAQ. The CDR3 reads CASSLESSGRAYEQYF. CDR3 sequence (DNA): TGTGCCAGCAGCTTAGAGTCTAGCGGGAGGGCCTACGAGCAGTACTTC.

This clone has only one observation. CDR3 sequence: CASNIQGDGYTF. The CDR3 nucleotides read TGTGCCAGCAACATACAAGGGGATGGCTACACCTTC. The chain links TRBV28 to TRBJ1-2; perhaps TRBD1 as D (5 bases). The ends were cut back, 7 bases at V and 6 bases at J, with 12 bases in the middle. CDR3 size: 12 residues. The V gene's germline CDR1 is MDHEN and CDR2 SYDVKM.

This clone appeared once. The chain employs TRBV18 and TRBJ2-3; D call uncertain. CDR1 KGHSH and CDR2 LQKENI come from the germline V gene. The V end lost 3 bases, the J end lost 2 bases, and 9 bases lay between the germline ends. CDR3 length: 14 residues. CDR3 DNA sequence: TGTGCCAGCTCACCGAATGGGTTCACAGATACGCAGTATTTT. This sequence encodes CASSPNGFTDTQYF. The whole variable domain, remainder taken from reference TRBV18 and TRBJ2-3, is NAGVMQNPRHLVRRRGQEARLRCSPMKGHSHVYWYRQLPEEGLKFMVYLQKENIIDESGMPKERFSAEFPKEGPSILRIQQVVRGDSAAYFCASSPNGFTDTQYFGPGTRLTVL.

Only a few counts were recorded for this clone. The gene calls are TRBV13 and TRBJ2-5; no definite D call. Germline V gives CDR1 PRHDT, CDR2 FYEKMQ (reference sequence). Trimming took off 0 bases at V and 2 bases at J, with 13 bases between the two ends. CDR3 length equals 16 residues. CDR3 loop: CASSLGQRSIQETQYF. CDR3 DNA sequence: TGTGCCAGCAGCTTAGGCCAAAGATCTATACAAGAGACCCAGTACTTC. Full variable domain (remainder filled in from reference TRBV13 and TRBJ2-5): AAGVIQSPRHLIKEKRETATLKCYPIPRHDTVYWYQQGPGQDPQFLISFYEKMQSDKGSIPDRFSAQQFSDYHSELNMSSLELGDSALYFCASSLGQRSIQETQYFGPGTRLLVL.

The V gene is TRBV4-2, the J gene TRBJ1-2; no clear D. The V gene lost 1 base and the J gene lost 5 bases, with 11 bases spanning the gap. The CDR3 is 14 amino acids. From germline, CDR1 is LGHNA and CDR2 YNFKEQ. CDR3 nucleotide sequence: TGTGCCAGCAGCCAAGCATCCGGGAATTATGGCTACACCTTC. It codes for CASSQASGNYGYTF.

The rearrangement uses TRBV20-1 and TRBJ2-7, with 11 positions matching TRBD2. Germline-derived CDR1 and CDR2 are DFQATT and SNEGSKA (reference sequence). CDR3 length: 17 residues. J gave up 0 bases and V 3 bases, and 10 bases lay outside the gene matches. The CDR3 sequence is CSASSPLAGANSYEQYF. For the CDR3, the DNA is TGCAGTGCTAGTAGCCCACTAGCGGGGGCCAACTCCTACGAGCAGTACTTC.

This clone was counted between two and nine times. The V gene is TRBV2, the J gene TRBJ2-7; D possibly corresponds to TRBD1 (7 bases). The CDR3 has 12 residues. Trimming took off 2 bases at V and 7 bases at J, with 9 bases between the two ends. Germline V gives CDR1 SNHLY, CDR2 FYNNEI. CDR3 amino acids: CASSEQGGEQYF. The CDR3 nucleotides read TGTGCCAGCAGTGAACAGGGGGGAGAGCAGTACTTC.

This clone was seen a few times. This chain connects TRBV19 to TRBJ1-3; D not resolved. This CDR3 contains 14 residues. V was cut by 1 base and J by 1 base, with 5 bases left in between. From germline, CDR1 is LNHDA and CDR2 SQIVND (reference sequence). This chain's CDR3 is CASSIGASGNTIYF. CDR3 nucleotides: TGTGCCAGTAGTATAGGGGCTTCTGGAAACACCATATATTTT.

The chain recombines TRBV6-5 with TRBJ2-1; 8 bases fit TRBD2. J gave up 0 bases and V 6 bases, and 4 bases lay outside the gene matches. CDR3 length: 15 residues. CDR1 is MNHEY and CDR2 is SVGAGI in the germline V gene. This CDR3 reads CASRPSGSSYNEQFF. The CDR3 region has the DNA TGTGCCAGCAGGCCTAGCGGGTCCTCCTACAATGAGCAGTTCTTC.

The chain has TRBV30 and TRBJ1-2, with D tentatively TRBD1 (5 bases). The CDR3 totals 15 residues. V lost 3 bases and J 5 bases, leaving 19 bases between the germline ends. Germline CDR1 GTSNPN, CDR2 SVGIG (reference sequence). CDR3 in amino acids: CAWRFRDVPLYGYTF. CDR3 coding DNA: TGTGCCTGGAGGTTCCGGGACGTACCACTTTATGGCTACACCTTC.

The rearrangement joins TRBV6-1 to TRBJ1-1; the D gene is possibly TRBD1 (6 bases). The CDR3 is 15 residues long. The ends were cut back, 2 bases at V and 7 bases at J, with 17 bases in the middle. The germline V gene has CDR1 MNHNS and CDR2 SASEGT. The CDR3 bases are TGTGCCAGCAGTGAATCGGCGACAGGTAGATATGAAGCTTTCTTT. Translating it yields CASSESATGRYEAFF.

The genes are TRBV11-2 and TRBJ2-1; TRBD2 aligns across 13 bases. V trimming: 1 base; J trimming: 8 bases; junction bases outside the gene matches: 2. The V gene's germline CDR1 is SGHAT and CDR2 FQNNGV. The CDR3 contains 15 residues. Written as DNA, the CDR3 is TGTGCCAGCAGCTTAGTTGGGACTAGCGGGGATGAGCAGTTCTTC. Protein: CASSLVGTSGDEQFF. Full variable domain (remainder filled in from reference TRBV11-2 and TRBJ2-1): EAGVAQSPRYKIIEKRQSVAFWCNPISGHATLYWYQQILGQGPKLLIQFQNNGVVDDSQLPKDRFSAERLKGVDSTLKIQPAKLEDSAVYLCASSLVGTSGDEQFFGPGTRLTVL.

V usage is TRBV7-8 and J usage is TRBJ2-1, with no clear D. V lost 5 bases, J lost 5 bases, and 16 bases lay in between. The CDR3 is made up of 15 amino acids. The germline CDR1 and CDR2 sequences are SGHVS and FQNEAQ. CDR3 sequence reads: CASSPGAGPNNEQFF. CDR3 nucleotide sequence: TGTGCCAGCAGCCCCGGAGCCGGGCCCAACAATGAGCAGTTCTTC.

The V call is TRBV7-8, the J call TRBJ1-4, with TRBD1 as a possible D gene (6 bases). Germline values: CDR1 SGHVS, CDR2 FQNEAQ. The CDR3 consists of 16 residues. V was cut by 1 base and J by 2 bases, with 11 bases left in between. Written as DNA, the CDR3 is TGTGCCAGCAGCTTAGAGGGGGGGTGGACTAATGAAAAACTGTTTTTT. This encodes CASSLEGGWTNEKLFF.

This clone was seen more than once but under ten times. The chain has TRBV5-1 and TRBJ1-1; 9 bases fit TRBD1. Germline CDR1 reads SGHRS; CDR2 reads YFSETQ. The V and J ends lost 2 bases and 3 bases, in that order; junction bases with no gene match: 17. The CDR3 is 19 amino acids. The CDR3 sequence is CASSFVLGTGQGTDTEAFF. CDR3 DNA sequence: TGCGCCAGCAGCTTTGTTTTGGGGACAGGGCAAGGGACGGACACTGAAGCTTTCTTT.

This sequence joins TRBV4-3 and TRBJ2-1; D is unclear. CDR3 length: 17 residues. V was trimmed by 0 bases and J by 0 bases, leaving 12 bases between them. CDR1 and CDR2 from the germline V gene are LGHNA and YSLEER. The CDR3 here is CASSQDQVPSSYNEQFF. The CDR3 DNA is TGCGCCAGCAGCCAAGACCAGGTACCGAGCTCCTACAATGAGCAGTTCTTC.

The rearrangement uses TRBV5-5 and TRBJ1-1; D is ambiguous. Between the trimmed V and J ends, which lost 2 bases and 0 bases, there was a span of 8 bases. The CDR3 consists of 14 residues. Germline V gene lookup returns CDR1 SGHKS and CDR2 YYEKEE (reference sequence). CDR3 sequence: CASSFGSMNTEAFF. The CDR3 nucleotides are TGTGCCAGCAGCTTCGGGTCGATGAACACTGAAGCTTTCTTT. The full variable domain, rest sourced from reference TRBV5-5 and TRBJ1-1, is DAGVTQSPTHLIKTRGQQVTLRCSPISGHKSVSWYQQVLGQGPQFIFQYYEKEERGRGNFPDRFSARQFPNYSSELNVNALLLGDSALYLCASSFGSMNTEAFFGQGTRLTVV.

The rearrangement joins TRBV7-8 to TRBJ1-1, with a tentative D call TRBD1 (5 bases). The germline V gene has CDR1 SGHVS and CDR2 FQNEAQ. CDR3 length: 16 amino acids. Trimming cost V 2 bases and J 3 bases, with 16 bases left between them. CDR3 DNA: TGTGCCAGCAGCTTAAATCTTGGGGGTGTGGACACTGAAGCTTTCTTT. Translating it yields CASSLNLGGVDTEAFF.

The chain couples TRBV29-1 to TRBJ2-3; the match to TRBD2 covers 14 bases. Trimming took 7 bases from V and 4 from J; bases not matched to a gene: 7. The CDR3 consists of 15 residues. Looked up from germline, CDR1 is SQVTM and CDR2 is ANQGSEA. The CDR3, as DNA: TGCAGCGGCTATGGGACTAGCGGGAGCCCAGATACGCAGTATTTT. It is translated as CSGYGTSGSPDTQYF.

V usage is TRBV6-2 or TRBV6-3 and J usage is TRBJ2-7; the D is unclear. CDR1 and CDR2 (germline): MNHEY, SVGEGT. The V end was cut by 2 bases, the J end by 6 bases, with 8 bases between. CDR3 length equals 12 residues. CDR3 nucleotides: TGTGCCAGCAGTTACCTGGGTTCCGAGCAGTACTTC. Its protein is CASSYLGSEQYF.

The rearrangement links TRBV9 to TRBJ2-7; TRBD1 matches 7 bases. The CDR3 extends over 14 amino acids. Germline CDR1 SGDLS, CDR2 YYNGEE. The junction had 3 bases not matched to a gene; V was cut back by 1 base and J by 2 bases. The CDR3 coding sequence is TGTGCCAGCAGCGTACGGGACAGTCCCTACGAGCAGTACTTC. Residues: CASSVRDSPYEQYF.

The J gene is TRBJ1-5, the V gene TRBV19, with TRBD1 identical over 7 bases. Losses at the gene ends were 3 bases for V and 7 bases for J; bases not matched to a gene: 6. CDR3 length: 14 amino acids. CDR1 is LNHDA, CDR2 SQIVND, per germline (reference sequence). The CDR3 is CASSMTGSYQPQHF. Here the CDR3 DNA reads TGTGCCAGTAGTATGACAGGGTCATACCAGCCCCAGCATTTT.

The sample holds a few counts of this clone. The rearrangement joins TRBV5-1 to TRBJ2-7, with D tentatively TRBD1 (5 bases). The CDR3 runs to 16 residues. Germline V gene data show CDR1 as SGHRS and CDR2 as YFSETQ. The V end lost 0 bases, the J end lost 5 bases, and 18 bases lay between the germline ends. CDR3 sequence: CASSLGRSQKGNEQYF. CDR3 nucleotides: TGCGCCAGCAGCTTGGGCAGGAGCCAGAAGGGGAACGAGCAGTACTTC.

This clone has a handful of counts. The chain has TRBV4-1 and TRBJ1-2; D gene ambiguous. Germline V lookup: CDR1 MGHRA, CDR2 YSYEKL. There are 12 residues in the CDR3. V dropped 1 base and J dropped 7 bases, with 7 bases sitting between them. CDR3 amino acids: CASSQGGTGYTF. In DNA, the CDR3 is TGCGCCAGCAGCCAAGGGGGAACTGGCTACACCTTC.

The CDR3 DNA is TGCGCCAGCAGCTACTCTAGCGGGAGCACAGATACGCAGTATTTT. Its translation is CASSYSSGSTDTQYF. The J gene is TRBJ2-3, the V gene TRBV5-1; 8 bases map to TRBD2. Per the germline V gene, CDR1 is SGHRS and CDR2 is YFSETQ. This CDR3 is built from 15 residues. Germline trimming cut 3 bases from V and 0 bases from J; bases unmatched to any gene: 3. The full variable domain, rest sourced from reference TRBV5-1 and TRBJ2-3, is KAGVTQTPRYLIKTRGQQVTLSCSPISGHRSVSWYQQTPGQGLQFLFEYFSETQRNKGNFPGRFSGRQFSNSRSEMNVSTLELGDSALYLCASSYSSGSTDTQYFGPGTRLTVL.

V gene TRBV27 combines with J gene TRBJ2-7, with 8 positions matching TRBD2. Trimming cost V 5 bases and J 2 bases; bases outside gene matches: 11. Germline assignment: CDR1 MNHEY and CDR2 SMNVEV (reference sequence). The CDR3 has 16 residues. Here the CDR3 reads CASSRLPTAGAYEQYF. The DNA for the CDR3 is TGTGCCAGCAGTCGACTGCCGACAGCGGGAGCCTACGAGCAGTACTTC.

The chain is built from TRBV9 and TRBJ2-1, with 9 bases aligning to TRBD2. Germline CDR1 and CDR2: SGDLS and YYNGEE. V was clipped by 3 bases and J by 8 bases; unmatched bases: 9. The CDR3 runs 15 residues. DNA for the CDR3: TGTGCCAGCAGCGGTAGCGGGAGAGTATTCGATGAGCAGTTCTTC. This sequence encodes CASSGSGRVFDEQFF.

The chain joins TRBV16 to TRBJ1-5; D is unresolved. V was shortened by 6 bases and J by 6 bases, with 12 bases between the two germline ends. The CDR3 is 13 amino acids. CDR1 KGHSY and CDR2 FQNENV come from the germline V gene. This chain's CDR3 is CASSREVGQPQHF. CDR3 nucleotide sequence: TGTGCCAGCAGTCGGGAGGTTGGTCAGCCCCAGCATTTT.

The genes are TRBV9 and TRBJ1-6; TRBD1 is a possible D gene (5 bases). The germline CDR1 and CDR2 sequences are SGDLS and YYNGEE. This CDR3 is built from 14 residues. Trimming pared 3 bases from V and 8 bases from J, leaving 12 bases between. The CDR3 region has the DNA TGTGCCAGCAGCGCCCGGGACCAGGATTCACCCCTCCACTTT. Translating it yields CASSARDQDSPLHF.

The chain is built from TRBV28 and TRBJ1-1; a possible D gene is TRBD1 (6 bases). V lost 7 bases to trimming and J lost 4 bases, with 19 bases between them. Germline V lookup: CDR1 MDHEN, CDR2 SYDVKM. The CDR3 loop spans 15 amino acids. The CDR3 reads CASTRILGRGTEAFF. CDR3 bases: TGTGCCAGCACCCGCATCTTGGGCAGGGGCACTGAAGCTTTCTTT.